Shown below are 25 T cell receptor beta chains from a single sample sequenced in a study of early T cells in non-severe SARS-CoV-2 infection. TCRdb independently ran MiXCR on the 5' RACE reads; one entry per CDR3 protein. Of some 120,000 distinct CDR3 sequences listed, 14% to 15% were seen once; the top ten hold around a fifth. Sequenced sample: whole blood. These receptors originate from an adult who was a healthcare worker with PCR-confirmed SARS-CoV-2 infection or an uninfected control (not recorded which).

The genes are TRBV11-1 and TRBJ1-1; D ambiguous. Germline-derived CDR1 and CDR2 are SGHAT and FQDESV (reference sequence). The CDR3 covers 14 residues. V lost 5 bases to trimming and J lost 1 base, with 11 bases between them. CDR3 protein: CASSPAPRNTEAFF. For the CDR3, the DNA is TGTGCCAGCAGCCCGGCTCCGCGGAACACTGAAGCTTTCTTT.

The rearrangement joins TRBV6-6 to TRBJ1-1; D is possibly TRBD1 (6 bases). CDR3 size: 15 residues. Germline V gene data show CDR1 as MNHNY and CDR2 as SVGAGI (reference sequence). V was shortened by 6 bases and J by 0 bases, with 14 bases between the two germline ends. The CDR3 DNA follows: TGTGCCAGCAGGGGACACTTCCGATTGAACACTGAAGCTTTCTTT. Its protein is CASRGHFRLNTEAFF.

The chain couples TRBV5-8 to TRBJ2-2, with D possibly TRBD1 on 6 matching bases. Deletions cut 0 bases from V and 7 bases from J, with 7 bases between. Germline lookup yields CDR1 SGHTS and CDR2 YDEGEE. The CDR3 is made up of 13 amino acids. CDR3 DNA: TGTGCCAGCAGCTTGGACAGGGTCGGGGAGCTGTTTTTT. Translation gives CASSLDRVGELFF.

The rearrangement links TRBV28 to TRBJ2-7; D ambiguous. CDR1 and CDR2 from the germline V gene are MDHEN and SYDVKM. This CDR3 contains 15 residues. V was cut by 4 bases and J by 5 bases, with 18 bases left in between. The CDR3 here is CASSSPGFSADEQYF. The CDR3 DNA sequence: TGTGCCAGCAGTTCACCCGGGTTTTCAGCTGACGAGCAGTACTTC.

The DNA of the CDR3 is TGTGCCATCAGTGACGGGGAGAACACTGAAGCTTTCTTT. Protein sequence: CAISDGENTEAFF. The chain has TRBV10-3 and TRBJ1-1; D not resolved. Trimming took 3 bases from V and 1 from J, leaving 6 bases between them. The CDR3 extends over 13 amino acids. From germline, CDR1 is ENHRY and CDR2 SYGVKD.

V gene TRBV7-9 combines with J gene TRBJ2-1; 10 positions match TRBD1. The V gene end was trimmed by 5 bases and the J gene end by 3 bases; junction bases not matched to a gene: 4. The length of the CDR3 is 15 residues. Germline V gives CDR1 SEHNR, CDR2 FQNEAQ (reference sequence). CDR3 nucleotides: TGTGCCAGCAGCGCGGACAGGGGGAGCTACAATGAGCAGTTCTTC. It is translated as CASSADRGSYNEQFF.

The chain combines TRBV18 with TRBJ2-7; TRBD1 or TRBD2 may be the D gene (5 bases each). The CDR3 consists of 16 residues. Trimming stripped 1 base from V and 5 bases from J, with 18 bases between. Per the germline V gene, CDR1 is KGHSH and CDR2 is LQKENI. The CDR3 sequence: CASSPQARGGRNEQYF. The CDR3 coding sequence is TGTGCCAGCTCACCACAGGCCCGGGGCGGCCGGAACGAGCAGTACTTC.

This clonotype was seen a few times. The chain carries TRBV6-6 and TRBJ1-1, with D uncertain. The germline V gene has CDR1 MNHNY and CDR2 SVGAGI (reference sequence). Trimming took 1 base from V and 2 from J, leaving 8 bases between them. The CDR3 is 14 amino acids. In DNA form, the CDR3 reads TGTGCCAGCAGTTACTTCTCCAGAAACACTGAAGCTTTCTTT. This codes for CASSYFSRNTEAFF.

This clonotype showed up just a few times. The rearrangement links TRBV30 to TRBJ1-2; D not resolved. V lost 3 bases, J lost 1 base, and 12 bases lay in between. This CDR3 spans 14 amino acids. Germline V CDR1 and CDR2: GTSNPN, SVGIG (reference sequence). CDR3 nucleotide sequence: TGTGCCTGGAGCACCGGGATTATTAACTATGGCTACACCTTC. Its translation is CAWSTGIINYGYTF.

V and J are TRBV6-5 and TRBJ1-1, with TRBD1 matching over 7 bases. This CDR3 contains 14 residues. V dropped 6 bases and J dropped 7; count of bases not matched to a gene: 11. Germline CDR1 is MNHEY and CDR2 is SVGAGI. The CDR3 region is CASRPRQGGNEAFF. In nucleotides, the CDR3 is TGTGCCAGCAGACCCCGACAGGGAGGGAATGAAGCTTTCTTT.

At least ten counts were recorded for this clonotype. The chain joins TRBV6-4 to TRBJ2-6; D is ambiguous. There are 14 residues in the CDR3. Trimming left V 3 bases short and J 1 base short, with 4 bases between. The germline V gene has CDR1 MRHNA and CDR2 SNTAGT. In nucleotides, the CDR3 is TGTGCCAGCAGTGAAGATTCTGGGGCCAACGTCCTGACTTTC. Its protein product is CASSEDSGANVLTF.

The chain recombines TRBV6-1 with TRBJ1-5; the D is unclear. Germline-derived CDR1 and CDR2 are MNHNS and SASEGT. Trimming removed 8 bases at V and 7 bases at J, with 12 bases between. This CDR3 region has 12 residues. In DNA form, the CDR3 reads TGTGCCAGCGACCGGGGTTACCAGCCCCAGCATTTT. This sequence encodes CASDRGYQPQHF.

The CDR3 DNA is TGTGCCAGCAGTTTACCTGGGACAGGGGGGCCCGGGGAGCTGTTTTTT. Protein sequence: CASSLPGTGGPGELFF. The V call is TRBV27, the J call TRBJ2-2; 11 bases map to TRBD1. There are 16 residues in the CDR3. V shed 2 bases and J 6 bases; nucleotides not matched to a gene: 5. The germline CDR1 and CDR2 sequences are MNHEY and SMNVEV (reference sequence).

The V and J genes are TRBV20-1 and TRBJ2-1; D is unresolved. The CDR3 runs to 13 residues. Germline CDR1 DFQATT, CDR2 SNEGSKA (reference sequence). Trimming left V 2 bases short and J 1 base short, with 6 bases between. The CDR3 region has the DNA TGCAGTGCTAGACCCTATTCCTACAATGAGCAGTTCTTC. Protein product: CSARPYSYNEQFF.

J is TRBJ2-6 and V is TRBV12-3 or TRBV12-4; 7 bases are a match to TRBD1. The CDR3 is made up of 17 amino acids. The J segment lost 0 bases and the V segment lost 4 bases, leaving 6 bases of the junction unmatched. Written as DNA, the CDR3 is TGTGCCAGCAGTTCCGGGGACAGAAGCTCTGGGGCCAACGTCCTGACTTTC. Translation: CASSSGDRSSGANVLTF.

This chain links TRBV4-1 with TRBJ2-3; TRBD1 matches at 10 bases. Germline values: CDR1 MGHRA, CDR2 YSYEKL. Trimming cost V 0 bases and J 7 bases; bases outside gene matches: 7. This CDR3 has 16 residues. The CDR3 nucleotides are TGCGCCAGCAGCCAAGATCAGGGACAGGGGTTGAATACGCAGTATTTT. Residues: CASSQDQGQGLNTQYF.

The chain joins TRBV7-9 to TRBJ2-5, with 9 bases identical to TRBD2. The germline CDR1 and CDR2 sequences are SEHNR and FQNEAQ (reference sequence). J lost 6 bases, V lost 5 bases, and 13 bases had no gene match. The CDR3 runs 16 residues. The CDR3 reads CASSQEALAGRQTQYF. Written as DNA, the CDR3 is TGTGCCAGCAGCCAGGAGGCCCTAGCGGGGAGGCAGACCCAGTACTTC.

The chain couples TRBV25-1 to TRBJ2-5; D is possibly TRBD1 (5 bases). Germline CDR1 and CDR2: MGHDK and SYGVNS. Trimming removed 6 bases at V and 5 bases at J, with 13 bases between. This CDR3 is built from 13 residues. For the CDR3, the DNA is TGTGCCAGCAGGGGGATCAGGGCCGAGACCCAGTACTTC. This gives the protein CASRGIRAETQYF.

This sequence joins TRBV3-1 and TRBJ1-1; D gene uncertain. Germline V gene lookup returns CDR1 LGHDT and CDR2 YNNKEL (reference sequence). The CDR3 loop spans 13 amino acids. V gave up 3 bases and J gave up 4 bases, with 9 bases separating them. The CDR3 loop is CASSQVGSTEAFF. For the CDR3, the DNA is TGTGCCAGCAGCCAGGTAGGGAGCACTGAAGCTTTCTTT.

This chain links TRBV7-9 with TRBJ2-7; D call uncertain. V was pared by 7 bases and J by 0 bases, with 4 bases between. Germline loops: CDR1 SEHNR, CDR2 FQNEAQ (reference sequence). This CDR3 spans 11 amino acids. The CDR3 region has the DNA TGTGCCAGCACCAACTCCTACGAGCAGTACTTC. As protein: CASTNSYEQYF.

This clonotype was detected ten times or more. CDR3 protein: CASSEALGVGRTEAFF. CDR3 sequence (DNA): TGTGCCAGCAGTGAGGCCCTTGGGGTTGGAAGGACTGAAGCTTTCTTT. The genes are TRBV25-1 and TRBJ1-1, with unresolved D. The V gene's germline CDR1 is MGHDK and CDR2 SYGVNS. V was cut by 3 bases and J by 5 bases, with 19 bases left in between. This CDR3 has 16 residues.

This clonotype was seen only a few times. The chain joins TRBV7-9 to TRBJ2-3; D might be TRBD1 or TRBD2, each matching 6 bases. The V end lost 5 bases, the J end lost 6 bases, and 9 bases lay between the germline ends. This CDR3 contains 12 residues. Germline V gives CDR1 SEHNR, CDR2 FQNEAQ (reference sequence). CDR3 in amino acids: CASSGGLDTQYF. The CDR3 nucleotides are TGTGCCAGCAGCGGGGGGCTGGATACGCAGTATTTT.

This clonotype was observed a handful of times. The rearrangement links TRBV4-1 to TRBJ1-1; 8 nucleotides match TRBD1. The junction had 4 bases not matched to a gene; V was cut back by 2 bases and J by 2 bases. Germline values: CDR1 MGHRA, CDR2 YSYEKL. The CDR3 extends over 15 amino acids. Here the CDR3 DNA reads TGCGCCAGCAGCCAACTAGGACAGGGCAACACTGAAGCTTTCTTT. It codes for CASSQLGQGNTEAFF.

The chain carries TRBV6-4 and TRBJ1-6; D gene unclear. CDR3 length: 12 residues. In germline, CDR1 is MRHNA, CDR2 SNTAGT. Between the trimmed V and J ends, which lost 2 bases and 7 bases, there was a span of 3 bases. The CDR3 spells CASSDENSPLHF. In DNA, the CDR3 is TGTGCCAGCAGTGACGAAAATTCACCCCTCCACTTT.

This clonotype was recorded a few times. The rearrangement joins TRBV15 to TRBJ1-1; 7 bases match TRBD1. Trimming removed 6 bases from V and 3 bases from J; junction bases left unmatched: 4. Germline assignment: CDR1 LNHNV and CDR2 YYDKDF (reference sequence). The CDR3 length is 13 residues. This chain's CDR3 is CATRDRADTEAFF. In nucleotides, the CDR3 is TGTGCCACCAGAGACAGGGCGGACACTGAAGCTTTCTTT.